This is a list of T cell receptor beta chains from one sample in a study of response to subunit inactivated influenza vaccine. TCRdb itself ran the RT-PCR reads through MiXCR, one entry per CDR3 protein. The data contain about 520,000 distinct CDR3 sequences, 6.5% to 8% of them singletons. The sample consisted of PBMCs from blood, taken around 25 months after vaccination. The receptors were sampled from a man between 50 and 75 years old who received an inactivated influenza vaccine. Each CDR3 is given with its conserved first and last residue. A clone size is listed for some rows: how often the clone was seen (once, few, many), or a class if it is expanded.

>few|TRBV10-3|TRBJ2-1
CAISGLAEMNEQFF
>few|TRBV20-1|TRBJ1-1
CSARVDSLNTEAFF
>few|TRBV2|TRBJ1-2
CASRSRTGGSGYTF
>few|TRBV6-5|TRBJ2-7
CASSYLSSGNYEQYF
>-|TRBV18|TRBJ2-1
CASSRLNQGDAGNEQFF
>-|TRBV20-1|TRBJ1-2
CSAWTGDSYGYTF
>few|TRBV11-2|TRBJ2-7
CASSLAGSGPYEQYF
>many|TRBV20-1|TRBJ2-7
CSARDSGGNPYEQYF
>few|TRBV9|TRBJ2-2
CASSVKTGAGELFF
>many|TRBV7-2|TRBJ1-2
CASSRAGDGNYGYTF
>-|TRBV5-5|TRBJ2-3
CASSGPAGVLTDTQYF
>few|TRBV29-1|TRBJ2-1
CSVSSVYNEQFF
>-|TRBV9|TRBJ2-3
CASSVAGTSGVKDTQYF
>-|TRBV12-3/TRBV12-4|TRBJ2-1
CASQGFYNEQFF
>-|TRBV7-9|TRBJ2-5
CASSSTTGGQETQYF
>once|TRBV20-1|TRBJ2-7
CSARGAAASSYEQYF
>few|TRBV5-1|TRBJ1-5
CASSSPGTGHQPQHF